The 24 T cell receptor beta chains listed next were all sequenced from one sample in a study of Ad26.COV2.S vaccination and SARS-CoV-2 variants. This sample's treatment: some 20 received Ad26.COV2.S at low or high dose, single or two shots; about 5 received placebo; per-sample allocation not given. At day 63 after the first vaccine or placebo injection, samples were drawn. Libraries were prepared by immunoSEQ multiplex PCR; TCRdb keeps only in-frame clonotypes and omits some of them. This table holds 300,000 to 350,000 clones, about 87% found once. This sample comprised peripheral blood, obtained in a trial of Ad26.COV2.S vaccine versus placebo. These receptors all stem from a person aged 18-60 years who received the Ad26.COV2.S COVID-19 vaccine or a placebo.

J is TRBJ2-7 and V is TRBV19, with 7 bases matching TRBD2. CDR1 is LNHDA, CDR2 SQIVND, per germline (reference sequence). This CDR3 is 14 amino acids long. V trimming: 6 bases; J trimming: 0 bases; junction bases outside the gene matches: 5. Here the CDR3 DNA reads TGTGCCAGTAGCCCCGGGACTACCTCCTACGAGCAGTACTTC. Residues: CASSPGTTSYEQYF.

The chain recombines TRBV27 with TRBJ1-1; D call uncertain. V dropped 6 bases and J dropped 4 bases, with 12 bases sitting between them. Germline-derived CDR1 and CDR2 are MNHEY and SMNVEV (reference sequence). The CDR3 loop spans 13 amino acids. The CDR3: CASSLHRSTEAFF. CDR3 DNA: TGTGCCAGCAGCCTCCATAGAAGCACTGAAGCTTTCTTT.

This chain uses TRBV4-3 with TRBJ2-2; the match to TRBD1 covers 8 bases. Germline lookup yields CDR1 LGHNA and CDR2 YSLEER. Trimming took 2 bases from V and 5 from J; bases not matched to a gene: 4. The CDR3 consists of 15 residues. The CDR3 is CASSQYNRGTGELFF. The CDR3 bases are TGCGCCAGCAGCCAATACAACAGGGGGACCGGGGAGCTGTTTTTT.

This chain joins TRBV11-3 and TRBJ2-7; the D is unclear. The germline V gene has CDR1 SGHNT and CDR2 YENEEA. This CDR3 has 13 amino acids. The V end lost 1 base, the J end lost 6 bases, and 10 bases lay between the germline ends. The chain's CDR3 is CASSLALASEQYF. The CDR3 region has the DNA TGTGCCAGCAGCTTAGCGTTAGCTAGCGAGCAGTACTTC.

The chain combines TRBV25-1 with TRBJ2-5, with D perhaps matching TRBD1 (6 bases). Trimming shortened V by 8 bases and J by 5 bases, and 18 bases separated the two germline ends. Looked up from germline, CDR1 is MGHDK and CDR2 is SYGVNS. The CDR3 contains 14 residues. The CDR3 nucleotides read TGTGCCAGCGAAGACACAGGGAAGAGGGAGACCCAGTACTTC. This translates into CASEDTGKRETQYF.

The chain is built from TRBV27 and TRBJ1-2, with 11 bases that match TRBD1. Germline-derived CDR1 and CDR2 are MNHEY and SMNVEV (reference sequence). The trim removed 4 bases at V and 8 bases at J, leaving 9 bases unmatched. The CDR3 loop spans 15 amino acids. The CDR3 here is CASSSNFRTGGGYTF. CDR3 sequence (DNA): TGTGCCAGCAGTTCCAATTTTCGGACAGGGGGCGGCTACACCTTC.

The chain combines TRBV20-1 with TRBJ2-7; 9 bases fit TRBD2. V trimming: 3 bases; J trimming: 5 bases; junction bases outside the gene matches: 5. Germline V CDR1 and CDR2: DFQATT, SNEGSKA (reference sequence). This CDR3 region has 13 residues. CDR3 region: CSASSGSRHEQYF. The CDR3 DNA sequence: TGCAGTGCTAGTAGCGGGAGTAGGCACGAGCAGTACTTC.

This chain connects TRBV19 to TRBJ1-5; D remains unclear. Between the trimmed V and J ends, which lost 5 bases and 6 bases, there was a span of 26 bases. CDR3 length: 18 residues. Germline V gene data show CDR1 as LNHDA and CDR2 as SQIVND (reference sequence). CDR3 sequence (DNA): TGTGCCAGTAGTTTTGTTGTACGGAAGGATTCACTGGGTCAGCCCCAGCATTTT. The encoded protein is CASSFVVRKDSLGQPQHF.

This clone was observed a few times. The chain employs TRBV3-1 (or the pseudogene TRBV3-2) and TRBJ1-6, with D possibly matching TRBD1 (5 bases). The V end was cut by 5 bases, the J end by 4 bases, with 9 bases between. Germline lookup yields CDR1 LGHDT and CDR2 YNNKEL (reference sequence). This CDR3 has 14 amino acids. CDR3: CASSGTGYNSPLHF. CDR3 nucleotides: TGTGCCAGCAGCGGGACGGGATATAATTCACCCCTCCACTTT.

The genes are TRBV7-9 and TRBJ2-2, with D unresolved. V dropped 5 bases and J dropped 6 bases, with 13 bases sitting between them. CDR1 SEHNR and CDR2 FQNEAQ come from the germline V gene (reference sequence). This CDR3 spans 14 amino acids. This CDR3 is CASSHQGLSGELFF. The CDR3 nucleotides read TGTGCCAGCAGCCACCAAGGGCTATCCGGGGAGCTGTTTTTT.

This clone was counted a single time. The CDR3 loop reads CASSYLDRPNSPLHF. The CDR3 nucleotides are TGTGCCAGCAGTTACTTGGACAGGCCTAATTCACCCCTCCACTTT. The rearrangement uses TRBV6-2 or TRBV6-3 and TRBJ1-6, with 7 bases lining up with TRBD1. Germline V CDR1 and CDR2: MNHEY, SVGEGT. The CDR3 length is 15 residues. Trimming at V came to 1 base and at J to 6 bases, leaving 3 bases not matched to a gene.

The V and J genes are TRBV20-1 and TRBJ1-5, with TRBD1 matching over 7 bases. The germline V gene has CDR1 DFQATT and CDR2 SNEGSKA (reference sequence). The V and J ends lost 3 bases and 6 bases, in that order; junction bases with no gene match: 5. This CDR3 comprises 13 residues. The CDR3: CSASDRESQPQHF. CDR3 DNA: TGCAGTGCTAGTGACAGGGAGAGTCAGCCCCAGCATTTT.

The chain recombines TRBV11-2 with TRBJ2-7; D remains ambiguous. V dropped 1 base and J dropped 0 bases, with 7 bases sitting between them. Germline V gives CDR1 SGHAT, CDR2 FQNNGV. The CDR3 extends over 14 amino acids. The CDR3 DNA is TGTGCCAGCAGCTTAGGTGGCAACTCCTACGAGCAGTACTTC. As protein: CASSLGGNSYEQYF.

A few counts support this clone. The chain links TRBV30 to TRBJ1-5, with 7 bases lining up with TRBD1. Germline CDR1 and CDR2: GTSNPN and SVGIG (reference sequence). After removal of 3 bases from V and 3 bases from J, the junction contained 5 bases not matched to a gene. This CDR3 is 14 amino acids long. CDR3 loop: CAWSTGDFNQPQHF. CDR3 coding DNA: TGTGCCTGGAGCACAGGGGATTTCAATCAGCCCCAGCATTTT.

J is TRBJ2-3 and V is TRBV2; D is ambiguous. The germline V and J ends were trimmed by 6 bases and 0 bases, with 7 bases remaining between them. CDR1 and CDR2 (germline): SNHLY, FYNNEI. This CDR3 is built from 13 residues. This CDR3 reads CASSVLSTDTQYF. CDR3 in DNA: TGTGCCAGCAGCGTCCTCAGCACAGATACGCAGTATTTT.

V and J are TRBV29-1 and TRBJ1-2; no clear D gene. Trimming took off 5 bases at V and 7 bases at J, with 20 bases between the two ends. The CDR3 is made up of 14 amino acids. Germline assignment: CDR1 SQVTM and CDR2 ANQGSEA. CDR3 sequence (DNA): TGCAGCGTTCCCCGGTCCACCTCGAGCGGTGGCTACACCTTC. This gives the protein CSVPRSTSSGGYTF.

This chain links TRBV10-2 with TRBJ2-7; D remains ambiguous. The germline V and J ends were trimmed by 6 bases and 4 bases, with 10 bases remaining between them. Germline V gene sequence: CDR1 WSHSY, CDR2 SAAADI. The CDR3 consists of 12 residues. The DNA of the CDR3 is TGCGCCAGCAGCAGGAGTGGGTACGAGCAGTACTTC. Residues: CASSRSGYEQYF.

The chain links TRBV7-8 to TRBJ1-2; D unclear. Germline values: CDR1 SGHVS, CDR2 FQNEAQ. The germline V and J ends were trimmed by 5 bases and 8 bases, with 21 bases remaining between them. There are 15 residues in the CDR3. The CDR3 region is CASSPLAATGEGYTF. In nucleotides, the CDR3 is TGTGCCAGCAGCCCCCTAGCGGCGACCGGAGAGGGCTACACCTTC.

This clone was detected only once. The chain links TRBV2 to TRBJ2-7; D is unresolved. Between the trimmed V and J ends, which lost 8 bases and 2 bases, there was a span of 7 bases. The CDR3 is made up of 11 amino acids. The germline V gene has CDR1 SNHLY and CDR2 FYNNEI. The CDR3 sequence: CASLRTYEQYF. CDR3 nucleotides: TGTGCCAGCCTGCGGACCTACGAGCAGTACTTC.

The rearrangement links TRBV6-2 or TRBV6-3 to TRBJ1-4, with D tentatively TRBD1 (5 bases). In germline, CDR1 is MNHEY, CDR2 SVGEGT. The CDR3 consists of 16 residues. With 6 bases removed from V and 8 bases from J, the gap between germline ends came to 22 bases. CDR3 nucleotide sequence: TGTGCCAGCAGCCCTCGGTGGGGGTTTAATGAAGAAAAACTGTTTTTT. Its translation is CASSPRWGFNEEKLFF.

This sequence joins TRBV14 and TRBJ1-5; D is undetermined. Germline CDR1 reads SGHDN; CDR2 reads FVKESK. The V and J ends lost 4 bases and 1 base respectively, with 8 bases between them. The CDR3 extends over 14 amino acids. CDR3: CASSRSGSNQPQHF. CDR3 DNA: TGTGCCAGCAGCCGGAGCGGGAGCAATCAGCCCCAGCATTTT. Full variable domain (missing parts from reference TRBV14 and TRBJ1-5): EAGVTQFPSHSVIEKGQTVTLRCDPISGHDNLYWYRRVMGKEIKFLLHFVKESKQDESGMPNNRFLAERTGGTYSTLKVQPAELEDSGVYFCASSRSGSNQPQHFGDGTRLSIL.

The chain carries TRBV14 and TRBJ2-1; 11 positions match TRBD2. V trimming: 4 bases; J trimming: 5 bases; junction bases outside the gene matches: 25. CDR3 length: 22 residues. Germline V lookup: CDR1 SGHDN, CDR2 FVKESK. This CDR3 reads CASSPIRRGASGRRGGDNEQFF. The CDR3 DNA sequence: TGTGCCAGCAGCCCAATCCGTCGGGGGGCTAGCGGGAGGCGTGGTGGCGACAATGAGCAGTTCTTC.

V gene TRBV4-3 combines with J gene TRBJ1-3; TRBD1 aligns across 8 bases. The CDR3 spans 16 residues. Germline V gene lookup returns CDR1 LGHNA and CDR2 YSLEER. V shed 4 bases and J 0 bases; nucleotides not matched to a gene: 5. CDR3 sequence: CASSPTGANSGNTIYF. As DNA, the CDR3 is TGCGCCAGCAGCCCGACAGGGGCGAACTCTGGAAACACCATATATTTT.

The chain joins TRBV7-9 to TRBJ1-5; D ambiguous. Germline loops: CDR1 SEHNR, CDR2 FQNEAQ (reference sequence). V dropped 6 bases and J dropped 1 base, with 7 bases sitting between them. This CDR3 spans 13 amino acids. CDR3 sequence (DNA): TGTGCCAGCAGGGGGTCCAGCAATCAGCCCCAGCATTTT. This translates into CASRGSSNQPQHF.